This T cell receptor (beta chain) is from a study of CD8+ T cells in alopecia areata. The CDR3 is 13 residues long. Germline values: CDR1 MGHDK, CDR2 SYGVNS. The V end was cut by 10 bases, the J end by 5 bases, with 14 bases between. Extracted RNA was reverse transcribed into cDNA, the sequencing template. Assay: immunoSEQ multiplex PCR; the TCRdb copy retains only in-frame clones and omits some. The sample has 110,000 or so clones; roughly three fifths are singletons. Treatment here: oral pan-JAK inhibitor, 5-10 mg twice daily. Peripheral blood, together with lesional scalp punch biopsies, was collected from alopecia areata patients.

The sample consisted of CD4+ T cells sorted from blood, taken at week 24, from a patient treated with tofacitinib. The V gene is TRBV25-1, the J gene TRBJ2-2; no reliable D call. The TCR sequence derives from a human donor with alopecia areata. For the CDR3, the DNA is TGTGCCACCCAGAGAGTTGGGACCGGGGAGCTGTTTTTT. Translating gives CATQRVGTGELFF.